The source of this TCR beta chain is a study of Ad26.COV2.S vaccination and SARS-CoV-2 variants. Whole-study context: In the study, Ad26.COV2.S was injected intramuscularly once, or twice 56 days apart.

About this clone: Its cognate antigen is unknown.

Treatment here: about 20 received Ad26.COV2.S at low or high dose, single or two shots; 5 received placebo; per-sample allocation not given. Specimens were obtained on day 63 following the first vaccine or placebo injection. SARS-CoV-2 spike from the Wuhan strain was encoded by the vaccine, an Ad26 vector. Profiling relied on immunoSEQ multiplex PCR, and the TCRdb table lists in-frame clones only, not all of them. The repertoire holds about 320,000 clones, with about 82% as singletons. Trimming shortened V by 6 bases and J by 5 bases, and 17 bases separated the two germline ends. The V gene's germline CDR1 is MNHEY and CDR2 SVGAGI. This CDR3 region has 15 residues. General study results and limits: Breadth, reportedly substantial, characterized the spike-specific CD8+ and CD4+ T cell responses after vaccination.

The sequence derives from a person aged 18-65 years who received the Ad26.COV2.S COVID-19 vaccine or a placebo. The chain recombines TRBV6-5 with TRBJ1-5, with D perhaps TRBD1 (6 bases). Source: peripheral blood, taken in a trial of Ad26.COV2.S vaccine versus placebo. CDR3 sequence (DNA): TGTGCCAGCAGACCTGACAGGTTGCTCGATCAGCCCCAGCATTTT. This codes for CASRPDRLLDQPQHF.